This T cell receptor (beta chain) was identified in a study of T cells in narcolepsy. This table comes from immunoSEQ multiplex PCR, and its TCRdb copy is limited to in-frame clones, with some not included. This sample has fewer than 40,000 clones; more than 80% occur once, and the top ten carry around 1.3%. Trimming pared 4 bases from V and 0 bases from J, leaving 10 bases between. The CDR3 has 14 residues. Germline V lookup: CDR1 LNHDA, CDR2 SQIVND (reference sequence). The TCR comes from a human donor with narcolepsy. The sequenced sample consisted of CD45RA- memory CD4+ T cells from PBMCs. The rearrangement links TRBV19 to TRBJ2-7; no reliable D call. The CDR3 DNA reads as TGTGCCAGTAGTACCCGGGCCCTCTCCTACGAGCAGTACTTC. Translated: CASSTRALSYEQYF. Full variable domain (rest looked up from reference TRBV19 and TRBJ2-7): DGGITQSPKYLFRKEGQNVTLSCEQNLNHDAMYWYRQDPGQGLRLIYYSQIVNDFQKGDIAEGYSVSREKKESFPLTVTSAQKNPTAFYLCASSTRALSYEQYFGPGTRLTVT.